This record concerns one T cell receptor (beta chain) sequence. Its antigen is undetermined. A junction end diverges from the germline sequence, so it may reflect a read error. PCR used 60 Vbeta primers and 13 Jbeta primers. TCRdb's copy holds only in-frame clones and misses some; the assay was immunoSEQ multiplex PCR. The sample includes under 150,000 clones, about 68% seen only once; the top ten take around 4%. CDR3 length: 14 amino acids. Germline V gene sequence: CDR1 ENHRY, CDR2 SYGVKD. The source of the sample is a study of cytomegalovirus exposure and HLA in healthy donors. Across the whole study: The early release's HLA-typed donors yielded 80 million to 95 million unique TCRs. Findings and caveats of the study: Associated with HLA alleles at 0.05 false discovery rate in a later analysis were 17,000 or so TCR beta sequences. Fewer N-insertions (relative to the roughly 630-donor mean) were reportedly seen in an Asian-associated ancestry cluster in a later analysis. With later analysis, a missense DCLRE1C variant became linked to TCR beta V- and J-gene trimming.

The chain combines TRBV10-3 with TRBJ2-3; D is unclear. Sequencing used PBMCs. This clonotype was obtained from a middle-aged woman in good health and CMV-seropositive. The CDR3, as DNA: TGTGCCATCAGTGAAGGAGTAAGCACTGATACGCAGTATTTT. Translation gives CAISEGVSTDTQYF.